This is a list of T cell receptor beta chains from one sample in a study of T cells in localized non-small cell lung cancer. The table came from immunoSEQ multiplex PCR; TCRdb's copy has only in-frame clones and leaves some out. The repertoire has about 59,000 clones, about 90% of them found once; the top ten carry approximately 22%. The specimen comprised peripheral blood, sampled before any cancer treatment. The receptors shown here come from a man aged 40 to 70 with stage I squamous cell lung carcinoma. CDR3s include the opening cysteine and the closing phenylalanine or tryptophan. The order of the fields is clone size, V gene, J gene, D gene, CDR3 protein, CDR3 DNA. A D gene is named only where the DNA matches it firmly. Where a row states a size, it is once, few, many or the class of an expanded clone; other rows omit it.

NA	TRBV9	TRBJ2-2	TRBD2	CASSPTSGSWNTGELFF	TGTGCCAGCAGCCCTACTAGCGGGAGTTGGAACACCGGGGAGCTGTTTTTT
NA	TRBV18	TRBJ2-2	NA	CASTPPFGTNTGELFF	TGTGCCAGCACACCACCGTTCGGTACGAACACCGGGGAGCTGTTTTTT
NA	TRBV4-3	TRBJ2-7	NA	CASSRGRDEQYF	TGCGCCAGCAGCCGAGGAAGGGACGAGCAGTACTTC
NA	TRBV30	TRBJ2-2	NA	CAWRDRRGANTGELFF	TGTGCCTGGAGAGACAGAAGGGGGGCGAACACCGGGGAGCTGTTTTTT
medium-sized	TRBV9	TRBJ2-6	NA	CASSASFTASGANVLTF	TGTGCCAGCAGCGCGTCCTTTACGGCCTCTGGGGCCAACGTCCTGACTTTC
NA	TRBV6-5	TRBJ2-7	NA	CASSSARGGGPYEQYF	TGTGCCAGCAGTTCGGCCAGGGGGGGTGGCCCCTACGAGCAGTACTTC
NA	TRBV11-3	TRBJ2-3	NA	CASSTRDRQYF	TGTGCCAGCAGCACCCGGGACCGGCAGTATTTT
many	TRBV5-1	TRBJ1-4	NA	CASSYSGANEKLFF	TGCGCCAGCAGCTACTCAGGGGCTAATGAAAAACTGTTTTTT
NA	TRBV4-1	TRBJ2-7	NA	CASSPRSTGGEQYF	TGCGCCAGCAGCCCGAGGAGCACCGGCGGGGAGCAGTACTTC
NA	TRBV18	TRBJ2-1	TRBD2	CASSRGLAGTNEQFF	TGTGCCAGCTCACGTGGACTAGCGGGAACTAATGAGCAGTTCTTC
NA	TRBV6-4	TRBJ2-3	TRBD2	CASSDGQRGDTQYF	TGTGCCAGCAGTGACGGGCAGCGGGGGGATACGCAGTATTTT
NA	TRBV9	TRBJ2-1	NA	CASSVVTSPGDEQFF	TGTGCCAGCAGCGTAGTAACTTCCCCCGGGGATGAGCAGTTCTTC
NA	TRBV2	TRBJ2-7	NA	CASSKSGNSYEQYF	TGTGCCAGCAGTAAGAGCGGCAACTCCTACGAGCAGTACTTC
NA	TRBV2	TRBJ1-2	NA	CASEGGPYGYTF	TGTGCCAGCGAAGGCGGCCCCTATGGCTACACCTTC
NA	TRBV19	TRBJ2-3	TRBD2	CASSIETSGLADTQYF	TGTGCCAGTAGTATCGAGACTAGCGGGTTGGCAGATACGCAGTATTTT
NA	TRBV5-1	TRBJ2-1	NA	CASSLEGRVTYNEQFF	TGCGCCAGCAGCTTGGAAGGCAGGGTAACCTACAATGAGCAGTTCTTC
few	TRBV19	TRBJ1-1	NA	CASSIGHANTEAFF	TGTGCCAGTAGTATAGGACACGCGAACACTGAAGCTTTCTTT
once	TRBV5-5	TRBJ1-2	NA	CASSLMVRENSGYTF	TGTGCCAGCAGCTTGATGGTCCGGGAAAACTCCGGCTACACCTTC
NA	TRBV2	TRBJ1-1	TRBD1	CASSGQGGAAEAFF	TGTGCCAGCAGTGGTCAGGGGGGGGCGGCGGAAGCTTTCTTT
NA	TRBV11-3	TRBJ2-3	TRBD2	CASSLGLAGADTQYF	TGTGCCAGCAGCTTGGGACTAGCGGGAGCAGATACGCAGTATTTT
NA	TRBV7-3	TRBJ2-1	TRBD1	CASSLTGDRGVNEQFF	TGTGCCAGCAGCTTAACGGGGGACAGGGGAGTCAATGAGCAGTTCTTC
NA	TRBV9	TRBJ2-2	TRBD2	CASSVMGTSGTGELFF	TGTGCCAGCAGCGTAATGGGGACTAGCGGCACCGGGGAGCTGTTTTTT
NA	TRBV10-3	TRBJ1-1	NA	CAVSGRGDTEAFF	TGTGCCGTATCCGGAAGGGGGGACACTGAAGCTTTCTTT
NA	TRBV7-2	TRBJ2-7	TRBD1	CASSSDRVYEQYF	TGTGCCAGCAGCTCAGACAGGGTCTACGAGCAGTACTTC
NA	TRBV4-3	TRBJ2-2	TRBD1	CASSRAGQGYTGELFF	TGCGCCAGCAGCCGAGCGGGACAGGGGTACACCGGGGAGCTGTTTTTT
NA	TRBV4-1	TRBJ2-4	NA	CASSPLAEVAKNIQYF	TGCGCCAGCAGCCCGCTGGCGGAGGTAGCCAAAAACATTCAGTACTTC
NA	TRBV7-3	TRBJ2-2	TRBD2	CASSLTSGIGGELFF	TGTGCCAGCAGCCTGACTAGCGGAATAGGAGGGGAGCTGTTTTTT